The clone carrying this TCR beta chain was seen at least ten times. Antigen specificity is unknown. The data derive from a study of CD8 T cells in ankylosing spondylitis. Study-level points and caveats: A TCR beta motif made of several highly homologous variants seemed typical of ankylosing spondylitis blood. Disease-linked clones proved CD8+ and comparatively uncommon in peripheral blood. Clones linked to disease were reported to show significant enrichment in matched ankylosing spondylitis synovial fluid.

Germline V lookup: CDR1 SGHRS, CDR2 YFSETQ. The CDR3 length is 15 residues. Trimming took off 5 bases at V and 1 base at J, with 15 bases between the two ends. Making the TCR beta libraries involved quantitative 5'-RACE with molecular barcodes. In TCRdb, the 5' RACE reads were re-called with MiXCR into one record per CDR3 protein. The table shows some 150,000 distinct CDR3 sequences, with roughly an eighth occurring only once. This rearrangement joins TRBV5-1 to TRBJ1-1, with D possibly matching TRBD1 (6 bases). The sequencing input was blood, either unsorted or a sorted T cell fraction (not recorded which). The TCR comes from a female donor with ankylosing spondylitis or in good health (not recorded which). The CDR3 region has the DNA TGCGCCAGCAGAACCGGGACATCGTGGAACACTGAAGCTTTCTTT. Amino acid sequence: CASRTGTSWNTEAFF. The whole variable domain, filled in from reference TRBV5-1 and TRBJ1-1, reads KAGVTQTPRYLIKTRGQQVTLSCSPISGHRSVSWYQQTPGQGLQFLFEYFSETQRNKGNFPGRFSGRQFSNSRSEMNVSTLELGDSALYLCASRTGTSWNTEAFFGQGTRLTVV.